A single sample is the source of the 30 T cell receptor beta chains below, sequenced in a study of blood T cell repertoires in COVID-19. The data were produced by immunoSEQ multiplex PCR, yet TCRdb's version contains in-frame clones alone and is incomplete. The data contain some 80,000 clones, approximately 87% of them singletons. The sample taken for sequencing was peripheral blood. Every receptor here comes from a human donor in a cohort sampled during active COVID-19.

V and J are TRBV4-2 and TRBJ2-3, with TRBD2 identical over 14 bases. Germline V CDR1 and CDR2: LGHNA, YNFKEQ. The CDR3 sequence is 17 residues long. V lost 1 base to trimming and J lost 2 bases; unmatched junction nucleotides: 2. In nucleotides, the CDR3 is TGTGCCAGCAGCCAAGGACTAGCGGGAGGGCCCACAGATACGCAGTATTTT. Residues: CASSQGLAGGPTDTQYF.

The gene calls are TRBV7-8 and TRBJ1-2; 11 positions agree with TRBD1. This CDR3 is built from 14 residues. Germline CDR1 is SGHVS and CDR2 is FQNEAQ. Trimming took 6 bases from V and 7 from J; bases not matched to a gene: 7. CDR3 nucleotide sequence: TGTGCCAGCAGTACGGACAGGGGGCGGGTTGGCTACACCTTC. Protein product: CASSTDRGRVGYTF.

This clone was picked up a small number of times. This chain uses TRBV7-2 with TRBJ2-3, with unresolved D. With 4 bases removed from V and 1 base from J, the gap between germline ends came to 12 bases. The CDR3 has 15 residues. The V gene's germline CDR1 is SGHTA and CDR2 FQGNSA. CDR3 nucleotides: TGTGCCAGCAGCTCATCTATTCTCGGCACAGATACGCAGTATTTT. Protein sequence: CASSSSILGTDTQYF.

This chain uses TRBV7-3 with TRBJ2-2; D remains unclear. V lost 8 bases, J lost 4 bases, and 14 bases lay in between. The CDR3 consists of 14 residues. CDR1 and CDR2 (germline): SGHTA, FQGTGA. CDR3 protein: CASAELAATGELFF. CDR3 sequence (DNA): TGTGCCAGCGCCGAGTTGGCGGCCACCGGGGAGCTGTTTTTT.

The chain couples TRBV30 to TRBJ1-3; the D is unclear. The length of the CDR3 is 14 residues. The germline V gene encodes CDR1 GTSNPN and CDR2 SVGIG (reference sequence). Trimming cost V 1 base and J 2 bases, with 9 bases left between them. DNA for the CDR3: TGTGCCTGGAGTGGTGAAGCAACTGGAAACACCATATATTTT. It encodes CAWSGEATGNTIYF. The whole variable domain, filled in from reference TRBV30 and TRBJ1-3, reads SQTIHQWPATLVQPVGSPLSLECTVEGTSNPNLYWYRQAAGRGLQLLFYSVGIGQISSEVPQNLSASRPQDRQFILSSKKLLLSDSGFYLCAWSGEATGNTIYFGEGSWLTVV.

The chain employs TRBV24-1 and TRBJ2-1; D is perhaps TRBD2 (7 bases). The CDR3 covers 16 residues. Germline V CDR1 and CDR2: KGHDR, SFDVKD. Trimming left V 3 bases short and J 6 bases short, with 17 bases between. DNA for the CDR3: TGTGCCACCAGTGATAGTAGAGGGGGGGAACTCAATGAGCAGTTCTTC. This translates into CATSDSRGGELNEQFF.

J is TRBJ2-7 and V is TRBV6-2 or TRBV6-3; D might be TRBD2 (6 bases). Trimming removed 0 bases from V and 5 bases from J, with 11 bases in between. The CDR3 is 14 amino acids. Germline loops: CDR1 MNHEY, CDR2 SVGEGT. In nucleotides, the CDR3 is TGTGCCAGCAGTTACTCGGGAGGTTCCAACGAGCAGTACTTC. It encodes CASSYSGGSNEQYF.

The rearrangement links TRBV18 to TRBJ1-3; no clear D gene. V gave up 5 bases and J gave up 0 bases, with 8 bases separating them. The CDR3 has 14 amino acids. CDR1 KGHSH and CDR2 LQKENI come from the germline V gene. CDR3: CASSDNFSGNTIYF. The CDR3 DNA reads TGTGCCAGCTCAGATAACTTCTCTGGAAACACCATATATTTT.

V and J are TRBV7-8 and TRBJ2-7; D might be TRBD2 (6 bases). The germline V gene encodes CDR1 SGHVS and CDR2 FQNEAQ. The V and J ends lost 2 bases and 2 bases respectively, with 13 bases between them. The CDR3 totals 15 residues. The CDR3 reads CASSLRGAGTYEQYF. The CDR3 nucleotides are TGTGCCAGCAGCTTACGCGGGGCAGGGACCTACGAGCAGTACTTC.

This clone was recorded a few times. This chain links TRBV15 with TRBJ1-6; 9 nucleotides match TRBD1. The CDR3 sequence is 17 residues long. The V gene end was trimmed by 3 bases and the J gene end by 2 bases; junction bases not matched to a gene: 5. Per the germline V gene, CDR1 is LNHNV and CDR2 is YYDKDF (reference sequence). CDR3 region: CATSRGQGNAYNSPLHF. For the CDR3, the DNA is TGTGCCACCAGCAGGGGACAGGGCAACGCCTATAATTCACCCCTCCACTTT.

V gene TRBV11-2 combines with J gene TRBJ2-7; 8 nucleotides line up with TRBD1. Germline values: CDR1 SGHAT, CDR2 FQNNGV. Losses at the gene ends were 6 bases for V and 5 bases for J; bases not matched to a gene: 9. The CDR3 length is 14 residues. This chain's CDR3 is CASSLDRVGNEQYF. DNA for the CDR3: TGTGCCAGCAGTTTGGACAGGGTAGGAAACGAGCAGTACTTC. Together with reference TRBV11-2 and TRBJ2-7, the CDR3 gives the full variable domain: EAGVAQSPRYKIIEKRQSVAFWCNPISGHATLYWYQQILGQGPKLLIQFQNNGVVDDSQLPKDRFSAERLKGVDSTLKIQPAKLEDSAVYLCASSLDRVGNEQYFGPGTRLTVT.

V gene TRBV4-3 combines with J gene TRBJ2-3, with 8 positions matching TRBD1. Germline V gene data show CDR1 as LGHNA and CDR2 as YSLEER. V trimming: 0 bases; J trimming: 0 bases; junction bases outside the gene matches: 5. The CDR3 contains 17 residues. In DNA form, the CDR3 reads TGCGCCAGCAGCCAAGATCCAGGACAGGGAAGCACAGATACGCAGTATTTT. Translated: CASSQDPGQGSTDTQYF.

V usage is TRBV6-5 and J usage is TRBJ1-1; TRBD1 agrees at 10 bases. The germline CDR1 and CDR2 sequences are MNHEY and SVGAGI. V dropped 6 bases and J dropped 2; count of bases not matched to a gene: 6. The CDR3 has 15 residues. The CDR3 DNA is TGTGCCAGCAGATGGGACAGGGGCATCAACACTGAAGCTTTCTTT. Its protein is CASRWDRGINTEAFF.

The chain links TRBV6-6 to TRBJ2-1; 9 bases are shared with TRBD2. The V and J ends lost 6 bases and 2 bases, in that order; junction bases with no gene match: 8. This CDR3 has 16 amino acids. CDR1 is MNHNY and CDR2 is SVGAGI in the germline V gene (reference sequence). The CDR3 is CASSQTGLAPYNEQFF. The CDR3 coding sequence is TGTGCCAGCAGCCAGACCGGACTAGCGCCCTACAATGAGCAGTTCTTC.

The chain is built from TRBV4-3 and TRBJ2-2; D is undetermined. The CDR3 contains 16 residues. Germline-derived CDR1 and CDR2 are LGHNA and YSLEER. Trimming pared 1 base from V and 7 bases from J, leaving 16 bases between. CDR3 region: CASSQVGDGVGGELFF. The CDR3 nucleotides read TGCGCCAGCAGCCAAGTAGGTGATGGAGTTGGCGGGGAGCTGTTTTTT.

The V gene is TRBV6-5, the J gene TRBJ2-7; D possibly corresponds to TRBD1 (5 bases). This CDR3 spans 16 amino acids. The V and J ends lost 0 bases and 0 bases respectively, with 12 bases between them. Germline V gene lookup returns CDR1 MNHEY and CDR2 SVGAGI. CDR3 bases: TGTGCCAGCAGTTACTCTAAGCAGGGTCTCTCCTACGAGCAGTACTTC. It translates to CASSYSKQGLSYEQYF.

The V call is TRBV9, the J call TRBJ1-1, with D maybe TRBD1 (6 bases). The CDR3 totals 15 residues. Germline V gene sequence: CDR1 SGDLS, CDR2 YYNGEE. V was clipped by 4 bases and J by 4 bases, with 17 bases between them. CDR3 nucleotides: TGTGCCAGCAGCAAACCAGAAACACAGGGCACTGAAGCTTTCTTT. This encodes CASSKPETQGTEAFF. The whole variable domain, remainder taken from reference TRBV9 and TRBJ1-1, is DSGVTQTPKHLITATGQRVTLRCSPRSGDLSVYWYQQSLDQGLQFLIQYYNGEERAKGNILERFSAQQFPDLHSELNLSSLELGDSALYFCASSKPETQGTEAFFGQGTRLTVV.

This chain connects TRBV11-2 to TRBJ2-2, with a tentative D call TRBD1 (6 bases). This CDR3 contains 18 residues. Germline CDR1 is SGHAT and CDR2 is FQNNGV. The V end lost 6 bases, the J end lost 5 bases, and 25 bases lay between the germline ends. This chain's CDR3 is CASRGVGQGLGLTGELFF. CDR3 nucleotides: TGTGCCAGCAGAGGGGTAGGGCAGGGGCTCGGTCTGACCGGGGAGCTGTTTTTT.

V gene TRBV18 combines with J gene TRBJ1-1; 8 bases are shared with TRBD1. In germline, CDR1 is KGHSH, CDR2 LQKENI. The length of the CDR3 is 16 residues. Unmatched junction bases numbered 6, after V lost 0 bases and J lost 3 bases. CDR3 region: CASSPPYRGGDTEAFF. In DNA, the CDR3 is TGTGCCAGCTCACCACCGTACAGGGGGGGGGACACTGAAGCTTTCTTT.

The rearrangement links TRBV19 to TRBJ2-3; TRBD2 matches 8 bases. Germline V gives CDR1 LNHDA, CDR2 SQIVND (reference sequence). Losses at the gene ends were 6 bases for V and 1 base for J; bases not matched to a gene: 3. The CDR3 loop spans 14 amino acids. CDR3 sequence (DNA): TGTGCCAGTAGGTTGACTAGCGGCACAGATACGCAGTATTTT. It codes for CASRLTSGTDTQYF.

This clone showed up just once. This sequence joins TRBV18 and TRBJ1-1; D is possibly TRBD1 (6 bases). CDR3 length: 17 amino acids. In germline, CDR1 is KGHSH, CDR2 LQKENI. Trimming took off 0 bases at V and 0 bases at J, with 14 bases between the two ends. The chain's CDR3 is CASSPPGLGALNTEAFF. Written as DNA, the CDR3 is TGTGCCAGCTCACCACCGGGGTTGGGGGCTCTGAACACTGAAGCTTTCTTT.

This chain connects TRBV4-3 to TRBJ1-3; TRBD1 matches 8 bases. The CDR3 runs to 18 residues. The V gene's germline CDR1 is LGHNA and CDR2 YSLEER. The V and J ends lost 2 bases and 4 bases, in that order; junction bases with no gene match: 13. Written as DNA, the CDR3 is TGCGCCAGCAGCCAATCAGCGGGAACCGGGACAGGAGGAAACACCATATATTTT. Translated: CASSQSAGTGTGGNTIYF.

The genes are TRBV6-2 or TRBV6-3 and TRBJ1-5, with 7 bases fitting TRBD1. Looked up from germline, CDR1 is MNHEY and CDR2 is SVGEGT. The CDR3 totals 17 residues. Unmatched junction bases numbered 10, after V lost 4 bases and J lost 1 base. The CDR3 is CASSFRQGGVSNQPQHF. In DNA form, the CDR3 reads TGTGCCAGCAGTTTCCGACAGGGCGGGGTGAGCAATCAGCCCCAGCATTTT.

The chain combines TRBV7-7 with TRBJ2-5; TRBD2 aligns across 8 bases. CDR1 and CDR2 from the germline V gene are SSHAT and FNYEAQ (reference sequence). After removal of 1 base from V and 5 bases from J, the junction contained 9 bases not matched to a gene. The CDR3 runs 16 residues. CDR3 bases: TGTGCCAGCAGCTTAGGTGTTAGCGGGGCCCCCGAGACCCAGTACTTC. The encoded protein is CASSLGVSGAPETQYF.

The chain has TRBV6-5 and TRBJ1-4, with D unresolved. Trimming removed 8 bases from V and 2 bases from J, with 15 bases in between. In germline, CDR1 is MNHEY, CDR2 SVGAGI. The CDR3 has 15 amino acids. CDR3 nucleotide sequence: TGTGCCAGCCGAGGCCTCATGCGGACTAATGAAAAACTGTTTTTT. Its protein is CASRGLMRTNEKLFF.

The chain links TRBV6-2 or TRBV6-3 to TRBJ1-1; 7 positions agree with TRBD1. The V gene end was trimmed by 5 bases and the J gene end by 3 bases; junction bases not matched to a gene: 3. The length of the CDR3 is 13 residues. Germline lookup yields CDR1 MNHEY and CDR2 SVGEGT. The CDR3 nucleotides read TGTGCCAGCAGTACGGGACAGTACACTGAAGCTTTCTTT. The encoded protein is CASSTGQYTEAFF.

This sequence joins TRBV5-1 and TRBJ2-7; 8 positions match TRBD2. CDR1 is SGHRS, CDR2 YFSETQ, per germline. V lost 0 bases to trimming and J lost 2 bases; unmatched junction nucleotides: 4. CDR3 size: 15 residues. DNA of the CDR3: TGCGCCAGCAGCTTGGTAAGCGGGGGCCCCTACGAGCAGTACTTC. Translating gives CASSLVSGGPYEQYF.

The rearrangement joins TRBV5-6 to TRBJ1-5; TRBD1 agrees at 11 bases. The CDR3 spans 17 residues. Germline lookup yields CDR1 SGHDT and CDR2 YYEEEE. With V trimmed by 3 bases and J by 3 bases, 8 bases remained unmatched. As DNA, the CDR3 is TGTGCCAGCAGCTCCTCGGACAGGGGGCTCCTCAATCAGCCCCAGCATTTT. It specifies CASSSSDRGLLNQPQHF. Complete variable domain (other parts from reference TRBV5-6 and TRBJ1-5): DAGVTQSPTHLIKTRGQQVTLRCSPKSGHDTVSWYQQALGQGPQFIFQYYEEEERQRGNFPDRFSGHQFPNYSSELNVNALLLGDSALYLCASSSSDRGLLNQPQHFGDGTRLSIL.

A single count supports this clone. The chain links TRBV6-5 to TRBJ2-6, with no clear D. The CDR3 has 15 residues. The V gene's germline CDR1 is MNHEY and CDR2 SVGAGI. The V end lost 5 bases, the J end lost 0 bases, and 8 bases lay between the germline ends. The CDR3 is CASSTEPSGANVLTF. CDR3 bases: TGTGCCAGCAGTACGGAGCCCTCTGGGGCCAACGTCCTGACTTTC.

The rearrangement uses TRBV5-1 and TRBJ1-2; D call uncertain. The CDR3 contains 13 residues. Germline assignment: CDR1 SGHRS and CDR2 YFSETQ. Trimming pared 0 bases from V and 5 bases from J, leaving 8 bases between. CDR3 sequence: CASSLGRPYGYTF. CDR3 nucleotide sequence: TGCGCCAGCAGCTTGGGCAGGCCTTATGGCTACACCTTC.